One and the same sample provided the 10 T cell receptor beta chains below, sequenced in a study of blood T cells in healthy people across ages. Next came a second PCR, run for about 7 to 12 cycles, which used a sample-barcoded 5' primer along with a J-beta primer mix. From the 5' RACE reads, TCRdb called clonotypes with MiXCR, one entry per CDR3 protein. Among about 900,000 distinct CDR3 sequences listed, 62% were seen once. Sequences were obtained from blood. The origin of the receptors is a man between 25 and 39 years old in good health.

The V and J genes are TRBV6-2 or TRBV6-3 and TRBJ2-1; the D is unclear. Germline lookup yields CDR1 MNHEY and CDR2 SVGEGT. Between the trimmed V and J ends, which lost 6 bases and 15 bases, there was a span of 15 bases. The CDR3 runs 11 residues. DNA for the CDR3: TGTGCCAGCAGCGACCTCTGGGTGCGGTTCTTC. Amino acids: CASSDLWVRFF.

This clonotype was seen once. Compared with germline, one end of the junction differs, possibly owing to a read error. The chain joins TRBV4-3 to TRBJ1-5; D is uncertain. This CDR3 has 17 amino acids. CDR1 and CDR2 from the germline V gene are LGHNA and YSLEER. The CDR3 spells CASGQDISDYGSQPQHF. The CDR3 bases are TGCGCCAGCGGCCAAGATATTTCGGACTATGGTAGTCAGCCCCAGCATTTT.

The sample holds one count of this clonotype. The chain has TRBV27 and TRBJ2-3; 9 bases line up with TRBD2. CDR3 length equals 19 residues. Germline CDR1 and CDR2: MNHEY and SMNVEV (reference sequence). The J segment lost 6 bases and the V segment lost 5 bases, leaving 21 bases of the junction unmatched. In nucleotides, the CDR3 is TGTGCCAGCAGTAAAAACAGTTTTGTACTAGCGGGTATTAGGGATACGCAGTATTTT. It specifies CASSKNSFVLAGIRDTQYF.

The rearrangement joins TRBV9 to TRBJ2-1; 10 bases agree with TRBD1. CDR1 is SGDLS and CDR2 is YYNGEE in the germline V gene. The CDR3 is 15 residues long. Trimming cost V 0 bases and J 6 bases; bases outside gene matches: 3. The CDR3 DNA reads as TGTGCCAGCAGCGTAGGGACAGGGGGTCGCAATGAGCAGTTCTTC. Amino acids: CASSVGTGGRNEQFF.

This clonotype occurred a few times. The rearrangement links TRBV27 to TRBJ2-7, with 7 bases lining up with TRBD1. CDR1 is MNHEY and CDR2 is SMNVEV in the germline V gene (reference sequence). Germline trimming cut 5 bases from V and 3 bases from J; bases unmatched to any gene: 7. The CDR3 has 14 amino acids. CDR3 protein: CASSDRVRGYEQYF. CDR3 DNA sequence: TGTGCCAGCAGTGACAGGGTAAGGGGCTACGAGCAGTACTTC.

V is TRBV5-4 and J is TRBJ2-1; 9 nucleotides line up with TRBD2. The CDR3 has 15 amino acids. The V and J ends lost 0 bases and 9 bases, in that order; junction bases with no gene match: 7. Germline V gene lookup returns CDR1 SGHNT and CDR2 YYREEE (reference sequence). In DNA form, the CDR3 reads TGTGCCAGCAGCTTGGCTTGCGGGGGGGCTGCTGAGCAGTTCTTC. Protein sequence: CASSLACGGAAEQFF.

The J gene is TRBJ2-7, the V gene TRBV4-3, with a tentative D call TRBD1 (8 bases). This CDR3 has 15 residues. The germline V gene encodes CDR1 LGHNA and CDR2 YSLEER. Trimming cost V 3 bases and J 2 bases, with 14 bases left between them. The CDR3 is CASSHLQGGAYEQYF. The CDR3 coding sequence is TGCGCCAGCAGCCACTTACAGGGGGGGGCCTACGAGCAGTACTTC.

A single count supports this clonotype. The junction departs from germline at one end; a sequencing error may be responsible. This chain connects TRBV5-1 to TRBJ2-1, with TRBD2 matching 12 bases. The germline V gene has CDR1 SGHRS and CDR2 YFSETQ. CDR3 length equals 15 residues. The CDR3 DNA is TGCGCCAGCGACCGATCTAGCGGGGGGGCGAATGAGCGGTTCTTC. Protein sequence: CASDRSSGGANERFF.

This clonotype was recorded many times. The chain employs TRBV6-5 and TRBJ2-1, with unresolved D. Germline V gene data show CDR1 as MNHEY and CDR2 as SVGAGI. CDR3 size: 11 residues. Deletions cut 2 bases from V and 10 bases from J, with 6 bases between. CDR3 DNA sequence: TGTGCCAGCAGTTACCTAGGGGAGCAGTTCTTC. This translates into CASSYLGEQFF.

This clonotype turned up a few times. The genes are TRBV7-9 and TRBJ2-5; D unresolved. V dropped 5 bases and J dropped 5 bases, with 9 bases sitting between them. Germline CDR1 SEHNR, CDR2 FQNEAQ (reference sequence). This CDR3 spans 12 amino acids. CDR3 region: CASSISRETQYF. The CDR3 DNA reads TGTGCCAGCAGCATCTCCAGGGAGACCCAGTACTTC.